This paragraph covers one TCR beta chain sequence. Antigen unknown. The data belong to a study of T cell responses to AZD1222 COVID-19 vaccine. Generated by immunoSEQ multiplex PCR, the TCRdb table keeps only in-frame clones and is missing some. The sample records roughly 110,000 clones, 75% to 90% being singletons. Study-level points and caveats: Spike regions recognized by vaccine-associated CD4 TCRs spanned the protein, led by 160-218 and 743-854. It was only a handful of AZD1222 recipients who were seropositive at baseline.

The receptor comes from an adult in good health. The input for sequencing was peripheral blood, taken on day 0 of AZD1222 vaccination.

The CDR3 protein is CASSRPYNEQFF. CDR3 DNA: TGTGCCAGCAGTCGGCCCTACAATGAGCAGTTCTTC. V is TRBV6-6 and J is TRBJ2-1; D is unclear. Trimming cost V 5 bases and J 2 bases, with 4 bases left between them. Germline lookup yields CDR1 MNHNY and CDR2 SVGAGI (reference sequence). This CDR3 is built from 12 residues.